The next 17 T cell receptor beta chains were all read from a single sample in a study of T-cell reconstitution after alpha-beta-depleted transplantation in children (dated by TCRdb to 2016 to 2017). The library was generated by PCR. The sample was run on an Illumina HiSeq 2500. Molecular barcoding was employed in the preparation of TCR libraries, with unique molecular identifiers being used to normalize TCRbeta repertoire quantification. TCRdb trimmed the raw reads at Q25, called clones with MiXCR and kept productive beta chains. Every entry covers one CDR3 protein and lists the most common genes and DNA from its rows. This sample comprises about 610,000 distinct CDR3 sequences, about 11% of them detected only once. The top ten hold less than 4.5% of the sample. This specimen was PBMCs from the stem cell graft donor, taken from the stem cell graft. The receptors stem from a human donor who donated a stem cell graft to a child with acute myeloid leukemia.

The chain joins TRBV12-3 or TRBV12-4 to TRBJ1-2, with D maybe TRBD1 (6 bases). The CDR3 contains 14 residues. V was cut by 2 bases and J by 5 bases, with 12 bases left in between. The CDR3 nucleotides are TGTGCCAGCAGTTTAAGGGGGGACCCTTATGGCTACACCTTC. It is translated as CASSLRGDPYGYTF.

This clonotype was found a few times. The V gene is TRBV9, the J gene TRBJ1-1; D is ambiguous. V gave up 0 bases and J gave up 0 bases, with 12 bases separating them. The CDR3 is 16 amino acids. Germline CDR1 and CDR2: SGDLS and YYNGEE. Here the CDR3 DNA reads TGTGCCAGCAGCGTAGATGGCGGACTCATGAACACTGAAGCTTTCTTT. Amino acid sequence: CASSVDGGLMNTEAFF. Using reference TRBV9 and TRBJ1-1 for the parts outside the CDR3, the full variable domain is DSGVTQTPKHLITATGQRVTLRCSPRSGDLSVYWYQQSLDQGLQFLIQYYNGEERAKGNILERFSAQQFPDLHSELNLSSLELGDSALYFCASSVDGGLMNTEAFFGQGTRLTVV.

This clonotype was found a few times. This chain joins TRBV4-3 and TRBJ1-2; D unclear. Germline values: CDR1 LGHNA, CDR2 YSLEER. The CDR3 loop spans 15 amino acids. Deletions cut 0 bases from V and 4 bases from J, with 12 bases between. In DNA form, the CDR3 reads TGCGCCAGCAGCCAAGATAAAGGATCGGGCTATGGCTACACCTTC. Amino acid sequence: CASSQDKGSGYGYTF.

A few counts support this clonotype. The chain carries TRBV10-3 and TRBJ1-5, with TRBD1 matching 9 bases. This CDR3 spans 14 amino acids. V was clipped by 11 bases and J by 6 bases; unmatched bases: 11. Germline V CDR1 and CDR2: ENHRY, SYGVKD. The CDR3 sequence is CASRGDRGAQPQHF. The CDR3 DNA reads TGTGCCTCCAGAGGCGACAGGGGGGCTCAGCCCCAGCATTTT.

Points on this clonotype: A much larger clone is a single base away; this may be a read error. Lacking the conserved final phenylalanine or tryptophan, this CDR3 likely reflects a read error. The rearrangement joins TRBV12-3 or TRBV12-4 to TRBJ1-3, with D uncertain. The CDR3 extends over 17 amino acids. Trimming pared 2 bases from V and 0 bases from J, leaving 14 bases between. This CDR3 reads CASSLYPGPLSGNTIYS. The CDR3 DNA reads as TGTGCCAGCAGTTTATACCCCGGACCGCTCTCTGGAAACACCATATATTCT.

This clonotype came up many times. This chain connects TRBV20-1 to TRBJ2-1; 7 bases agree with TRBD2. CDR3 size: 16 residues. With V trimmed by 0 bases and J by 6 bases, 11 bases remained unmatched. Germline values: CDR1 DFQATT, CDR2 SNEGSKA (reference sequence). In nucleotides, the CDR3 is TGCAGTGCTAGAGATCTCGCGGGAGTATCCAGCAATGAGCAGTTCTTC. Its translation is CSARDLAGVSSNEQFF.

This clonotype was detected many times. J is TRBJ2-1 and V is TRBV12-3 or TRBV12-4; weak D call: TRBD2 (7 bases). CDR3 length: 15 residues. V gave up 2 bases and J gave up 3 bases, with 11 bases separating them. The chain's CDR3 is CASSLWGGDYNEQFF. The CDR3 DNA is TGTGCCAGCAGTTTATGGGGGGGCGACTACAATGAGCAGTTCTTC.

This chain connects TRBV9 to TRBJ2-7; TRBD2 is a possible D gene (5 bases). Germline CDR1 is SGDLS and CDR2 is YYNGEE. The CDR3 loop spans 13 amino acids. V was trimmed by 7 bases and J by 2 bases, leaving 13 bases between them. The CDR3 nucleotides are TGTGCCAGCGGGAGTCCAGGTACCTACGAGCAGTACTTC. Its translation: CASGSPGTYEQYF.

This clonotype was counted a few times. The chain recombines TRBV24-1 with TRBJ2-3, with 8 nucleotides matching TRBD2. Germline lookup yields CDR1 KGHDR and CDR2 SFDVKD. CDR3 length: 16 residues. V was clipped by 1 base and J by 0 bases; unmatched bases: 2. The CDR3: CATSDFQRGSTDTQYF. The CDR3 DNA reads as TGTGCCACCAGTGATTTCCAGCGGGGGAGCACAGATACGCAGTATTTT.

CDR3: CSAESNYGYTF. CDR3 sequence (DNA): TGCAGTGCCGAGTCTAACTATGGCTACACCTTC. This chain connects TRBV20-1 to TRBJ1-2; D is unresolved. This CDR3 comprises 11 residues. Trimming shortened V by 6 bases and J by 0 bases, and 5 bases separated the two germline ends. In germline, CDR1 is DFQATT, CDR2 SNEGSKA (reference sequence).

This clonotype was observed a few times. This chain links TRBV6-1 with TRBJ2-1, with D perhaps matching TRBD1 or TRBD2 (5 bases each). The CDR3 spans 13 residues. Looked up from germline, CDR1 is MNHNS and CDR2 is SASEGT. The V end lost 6 bases, the J end lost 9 bases, and 15 bases lay between the germline ends. CDR3 sequence (DNA): TGTGCCAGCAGGAAACCCGGGACCTCTGAGCAGTTCTTC. Its translation: CASRKPGTSEQFF.

The rearrangement joins TRBV20-1 to TRBJ2-3; TRBD2 matches 9 bases. The CDR3 is 17 amino acids. CDR1 is DFQATT, CDR2 SNEGSKA, per germline (reference sequence). Trimming cost V 1 base and J 4 bases; bases outside gene matches: 12. DNA for the CDR3: TGCAGTGCTAGAGGGCCCCGTGGCGGGAGGGCCGCAGATACGCAGTATTTT. It codes for CSARGPRGGRAADTQYF.

J is TRBJ2-7 and V is TRBV30; 8 bases are a match to TRBD2. V shed 0 bases and J 3 bases; nucleotides not matched to a gene: 4. CDR3 length: 14 amino acids. The germline gives CDR1 GTSNPN, CDR2 SVGIG (reference sequence). The CDR3 DNA is TGTGCCTGGAGTGTACGACTAGCGCGCTACGAGCAGTACTTC. Residues: CAWSVRLARYEQYF.

This clonotype was recorded a few times. The V call is TRBV11-2, the J call TRBJ2-2; 15 positions agree with TRBD2. The length of the CDR3 is 20 residues. With 4 bases clipped from V and 0 bases from J, the junction kept 9 bases outside the gene matches. Germline loops: CDR1 SGHAT, CDR2 FQNNGV. The CDR3 loop reads CASSSNARTSGRANTGELFF. CDR3 sequence (DNA): TGTGCCAGCAGCTCGAACGCCCGGACTAGCGGGAGGGCGAACACCGGGGAGCTGTTTTTT.

This clonotype came up a few times. The chain employs TRBV5-4 and TRBJ2-5, with 8 bases fitting TRBD1. The germline gives CDR1 SGHNT, CDR2 YYREEE (reference sequence). This CDR3 is built from 15 residues. V shed 1 base, J shed 5 bases, and the junction held 7 bases outside the gene matches. CDR3 region: CASSLWSGGMETQYF. The CDR3 DNA reads TGTGCCAGCAGCTTGTGGTCAGGGGGCATGGAGACCCAGTACTTC.

This clonotype was counted at least ten times. This chain's CDR3 is CSAGTKYIAQYF. In DNA form, the CDR3 reads TGCAGTGCTGGAACCAAGTACATAGCCCAGTACTTC. The rearrangement uses TRBV20-1 and TRBJ2-5, with D uncertain. Germline V gives CDR1 DFQATT, CDR2 SNEGSKA (reference sequence). The CDR3 consists of 12 residues. V gave up 5 bases and J gave up 9 bases, with 16 bases separating them.

This clonotype came up many times. J is TRBJ2-5 and V is TRBV4-3; D unresolved. The CDR3 consists of 15 residues. Germline V gives CDR1 LGHNA, CDR2 YSLEER. The V and J ends lost 0 bases and 2 bases respectively, with 10 bases between them. The CDR3 sequence is CASSQDEAAQETQYF. CDR3 sequence (DNA): TGCGCCAGCAGCCAAGATGAGGCCGCTCAAGAGACCCAGTACTTC.